This T cell receptor (beta chain) was captured in a study of blood T cell repertoires in COVID-19. Study context: COVID-19 samples collected from the United States, Italy and Spain covered acute and convalescent phases.

Generated by immunoSEQ multiplex PCR, the TCRdb table keeps only in-frame clones and is missing some. Of around 60,000 clones listed, around 90% are singletons. The CDR3 spans 13 residues. V dropped 5 bases and J dropped 2 bases, with 8 bases sitting between them. The V gene's germline CDR1 is MDHEN and CDR2 SYDVKM. V and J are TRBV28 and TRBJ2-3; perhaps TRBD2 as D (6 bases). This TCR was recovered from a man aged 55 to 70 with active COVID-19. The sample was peripheral blood. The chain's CDR3 is CASSTSSTDTQYF. The DNA for the CDR3 is TGTGCCAGCAGTACTAGCTCCACAGATACGCAGTATTTT. Full variable domain (remainder filled in from reference TRBV28 and TRBJ2-3): DVKVTQSSRYLVKRTGEKVFLECVQDMDHENMFWYRQDPGLGLRLIYFSYDVKMKEKGDIPEGYSVSREKKERFSLILESASTNQTSMYLCASSTSSTDTQYFGPGTRLTVL.